One and the same sample provided the 25 T cell receptor beta chains below, sequenced in a study of blood T cells in healthy people across ages. The second PCR ran about 6 to 12 cycles with a sample-barcoded 5' primer and J-beta primers. TCRdb processed the 5' RACE reads anew with MiXCR; each CDR3 protein has one entry. The table includes approximately 800,000 distinct CDR3 sequences, about 56% detected once. Sample: blood. Receptors were obtained from a man aged 40-50 years in good health.

This chain uses TRBV28 with TRBJ2-5, with 9 bases that match TRBD1. The CDR3 is 15 amino acids. The V gene's germline CDR1 is MDHEN and CDR2 SYDVKM. V lost 4 bases and J lost 4; bases outside the gene matches: 7. CDR3 region: CASSSDRGASETQYF. For the CDR3, the DNA is TGTGCCAGCAGTTCGGACAGGGGAGCTTCAGAGACCCAGTACTTC.

This clonotype was seen a few times. The chain carries TRBV29-1 and TRBJ2-3; possibly TRBD1 for D (5 bases). This CDR3 is 12 amino acids long. Germline lookup yields CDR1 SQVTM and CDR2 ANQGSEA. Between the trimmed V and J ends, which lost 5 bases and 5 bases, there was a span of 11 bases. Here the CDR3 DNA reads TGCAGCGTTATCAGGGCGGTAGATACGCAGTATTTT. Translated: CSVIRAVDTQYF.

The V call is TRBV9, the J call TRBJ2-1; 16 bases are shared with TRBD2. Germline CDR1 is SGDLS and CDR2 is YYNGEE. The CDR3 covers 16 residues. V lost 3 bases, J lost 6 bases, and 3 bases stayed unmatched. CDR3 nucleotides: TGTGCCAGCAGCGAGGGACTAGCGGGGGGGCTCAATGAGCAGTTCTTC. Its protein is CASSEGLAGGLNEQFF. The full variable domain, its missing parts supplied by reference TRBV9 and TRBJ2-1, is DSGVTQTPKHLITATGQRVTLRCSPRSGDLSVYWYQQSLDQGLQFLIQYYNGEERAKGNILERFSAQQFPDLHSELNLSSLELGDSALYFCASSEGLAGGLNEQFFGPGTRLTVL.

The V and J genes are TRBV27 and TRBJ2-1; D unclear. CDR3 length equals 14 residues. The germline CDR1 and CDR2 sequences are MNHEY and SMNVEV (reference sequence). Trimming took 5 bases from V and 5 from J, leaving 13 bases between them. CDR3 in amino acids: CASSPPDKNNEQFF. The CDR3 DNA is TGTGCCAGCAGTCCGCCTGACAAGAACAATGAGCAGTTCTTC.

This chain connects TRBV27 to TRBJ2-6, with 10 bases aligning to TRBD1. CDR1 is MNHEY and CDR2 is SMNVEV in the germline V gene (reference sequence). The CDR3 has 16 amino acids. After removal of 5 bases from V and 6 bases from J, the junction contained 7 bases not matched to a gene. The CDR3 DNA is TGTGCCAGCAGTCCGACAGGGGGCGCTCCGGCCAACGTCCTGACTTTC. Translated, it gives CASSPTGGAPANVLTF.

This clonotype was seen only a few times. This chain connects TRBV10-3 to TRBJ2-5; D is possibly TRBD1 (5 bases). The V gene's germline CDR1 is ENHRY and CDR2 SYGVKD. Trimming cost V 5 bases and J 2 bases, with 9 bases left between them. The CDR3 is 13 amino acids. This CDR3 is CAISMTVQETQYF. CDR3 nucleotide sequence: TGTGCCATCAGTATGACAGTACAAGAGACCCAGTACTTC.

As concerns this clonotype: Compared with germline, one end of the junction differs, possibly owing to a read error. The rearrangement joins TRBV28 to TRBJ2-3; 7 bases align to TRBD2. This CDR3 region has 14 residues. Germline CDR1 reads MDHEN; CDR2 reads SYDVKM. The CDR3 bases are TGTGCCAACTCAGAACGGGGGACTAAAGATACGGAGTATTTT. It codes for CANSERGTKDTEYF.

Notes on this clonotype: An end of the junction differs from the germline gene, which may be a read error. The genes are TRBV7-7 and TRBJ2-3; 7 nucleotides match TRBD2. CDR1 and CDR2 (germline): SSHAT, FNYEAQ (reference sequence). This CDR3 is built from 14 residues. Here the CDR3 reads CASSFRLATDTQYF. As DNA, the CDR3 is TGTGCTAGCAGCTTTAGACTAGCAACAGATACGCAGTATTTT.

V is TRBV29-1 and J is TRBJ2-1, with 7 bases aligning to TRBD2. The CDR3 covers 13 residues. V lost 5 bases to trimming and J lost 3 bases; unmatched junction nucleotides: 4. The germline V gene has CDR1 SQVTM and CDR2 ANQGSEA. The CDR3 bases are TGCAGCGTTCCCCGGGGGGTCTACAATGAGCAGTTCTTC. Translating gives CSVPRGVYNEQFF.

The rearrangement joins TRBV3-1 to TRBJ2-3, with unresolved D. CDR1 is LGHDT, CDR2 YNNKEL, per germline (reference sequence). This CDR3 has 9 amino acids. CDR3 DNA: TGTTGGCGTCCAGATACGCAGTATTTT. Encoded protein: CWRPDTQYF.

There are a few counts of this clonotype. The rearrangement uses TRBV25-1 and TRBJ2-7, with D perhaps TRBD2 (6 bases). Trimming left V 1 base short and J 0 bases short, with 13 bases between. CDR1 is MGHDK, CDR2 SYGVNS, per germline. The CDR3 runs to 16 residues. CDR3 amino acids: CASSEWYSGDSYEQYF. Written as DNA, the CDR3 is TGTGCCAGCAGTGAATGGTATAGCGGAGACTCCTACGAGCAGTACTTC.

The rearrangement uses TRBV5-1 and TRBJ2-1, with D perhaps matching TRBD1 or TRBD2 (6 bases each). Germline-derived CDR1 and CDR2 are SGHRS and YFSETQ. The CDR3 length is 14 residues. V lost 4 bases, J lost 6 bases, and 14 bases lay in between. The CDR3, as DNA: TGCGCCAGCAGCCCACCGGGGGCCCGCAATGAGCAGTTCTTC. This gives the protein CASSPPGARNEQFF.

This clonotype was seen only once. The chain combines TRBV7-9 with TRBJ2-3, with 8 nucleotides matching TRBD2. The CDR3 consists of 19 residues. The V gene's germline CDR1 is SEHNR and CDR2 FQNEAQ (reference sequence). J gave up 3 bases and V 4 bases, and 18 bases lay outside the gene matches. As DNA, the CDR3 is TGTGCCAGCAGCTGGCCCAACCTAGCCGCGGGAGGAGGGACAGATACGCAGTATTTT. Translating it yields CASSWPNLAAGGGTDTQYF.

The sample holds many counts of this clonotype. The V gene is TRBV20-1, the J gene TRBJ2-3; D might be TRBD1 (6 bases). The CDR3 is made up of 14 amino acids. Germline assignment: CDR1 DFQATT and CDR2 SNEGSKA (reference sequence). Trimming took 3 bases from V and 1 from J, leaving 11 bases between them. The CDR3 DNA follows: TGCAGTGCTAGTACCCGACAGGGCACAGATACGCAGTATTTT. This gives the protein CSASTRQGTDTQYF.

This clonotype occurred a few times. The CDR3: CASSRVFQETQYF. For the CDR3, the DNA is TGCGCCAGCAGCCGCGTGTTCCAAGAGACCCAGTACTTC. This chain links TRBV5-1 with TRBJ2-5; D call uncertain. Trimming took off 4 bases at V and 1 base at J, with 8 bases between the two ends. This CDR3 spans 13 amino acids. Looked up from germline, CDR1 is SGHRS and CDR2 is YFSETQ.

This clonotype appeared a few times. V and J are TRBV29-1 and TRBJ2-1; D remains ambiguous. V lost 3 bases and J lost 5, with 11 bases in between. From germline, CDR1 is SQVTM and CDR2 ANQGSEA. The CDR3 is made up of 13 amino acids. This chain's CDR3 is CSVEVTSNNEQFF. DNA of the CDR3: TGCAGCGTTGAGGTCACCAGCAACAATGAGCAGTTCTTC.

The chain uses TRBV4-2 and TRBJ2-5, with 12 bases lining up with TRBD2. CDR1 is LGHNA, CDR2 YNFKEQ, per germline. Germline trimming cut 0 bases from V and 5 bases from J; bases unmatched to any gene: 4. The CDR3 consists of 16 residues. Here the CDR3 reads CASSQDGTSGRETQYF. DNA of the CDR3: TGTGCCAGCAGCCAAGACGGTACTAGCGGGAGGGAGACCCAGTACTTC.

V gene TRBV3-1 combines with J gene TRBJ2-5; 11 bases map to TRBD1. The CDR3 spans 17 residues. V was clipped by 4 bases and J by 5 bases; unmatched bases: 12. CDR1 is LGHDT and CDR2 is YNNKEL in the germline V gene (reference sequence). The CDR3 reads CASSPYERTGGVETQYF. CDR3 in DNA: TGTGCCAGCAGCCCCTACGAACGGACAGGGGGCGTCGAGACCCAGTACTTC.

The chain combines TRBV29-1 with TRBJ2-4; D possibly corresponds to TRBD2 (6 bases). With the DNA end fitting TRBJ2-7 better, the J assignment may be wrong. Looked up from germline, CDR1 is SQVTM and CDR2 is ANQGSEA. This CDR3 is built from 14 residues. CDR3 coding DNA: TGCAGCGTTGTCTTTGCGGGGTCAACCTACGAGCAGTACTTC. Its translation: CSVVFAGSTYEQYF.

The chain recombines TRBV6-5 with TRBJ2-7, with TRBD2 matching 8 bases. The CDR3 contains 15 residues. J gave up 4 bases and V 4 bases, and 9 bases lay outside the gene matches. Germline CDR1 reads MNHEY; CDR2 reads SVGAGI. The CDR3 here is CASSSRLTGGYEQYF. DNA of the CDR3: TGTGCCAGCAGTTCACGACTAACGGGAGGGTACGAGCAGTACTTC.

This clonotype was counted a few times. V gene TRBV27 combines with J gene TRBJ2-7; D tentatively reads TRBD1 or TRBD2 (5 bases each). CDR3 length: 12 residues. V was pared by 7 bases and J by 7 bases, with 14 bases between. Germline V gene data show CDR1 as MNHEY and CDR2 as SMNVEV (reference sequence). The CDR3 region is CASIMRGREQYF. CDR3 coding DNA: TGTGCCAGCATAATGAGGGGTCGGGAGCAGTACTTC.

This clonotype was observed a few times. This chain joins TRBV25-1 and TRBJ2-7; 9 bases map to TRBD2. Germline V CDR1 and CDR2: MGHDK, SYGVNS. The CDR3 sequence is 16 residues long. J lost 3 bases, V lost 6 bases, and 12 bases had no gene match. Here the CDR3 DNA reads TGTGCCAGCAGACAAACCGGGACTAGCAGACACTACGAGCAGTACTTC. This sequence encodes CASRQTGTSRHYEQYF.

The rearrangement joins TRBV28 to TRBJ2-5; 7 positions agree with TRBD2. The V gene's germline CDR1 is MDHEN and CDR2 SYDVKM. The CDR3 consists of 16 residues. V lost 4 bases to trimming and J lost 0 bases; unmatched junction nucleotides: 8. The CDR3 region has the DNA TGTGCCAGCAGTTCTACGGATCTAGCGGACCAAGAGACCCAGTACTTC. It codes for CASSSTDLADQETQYF.

The chain joins TRBV19 to TRBJ1-3, with a weak D call TRBD1 (5 bases). The length of the CDR3 is 16 residues. V was trimmed by 4 bases and J by 0 bases, leaving 13 bases between them. Per the germline V gene, CDR1 is LNHDA and CDR2 is SQIVND (reference sequence). The CDR3 reads CASSTQEAISGNTIYF. The DNA of the CDR3 is TGTGCCAGTAGTACACAGGAAGCAATCTCTGGAAACACCATATATTTT.

The chain recombines TRBV4-3 with TRBJ2-5, with a possible D match to TRBD2 (6 bases). The V end was cut by 1 base, the J end by 4 bases, with 16 bases between. CDR1 is LGHNA, CDR2 YSLEER, per germline. The CDR3 consists of 16 residues. CDR3 nucleotides: TGCGCCAGCAGCCAAGGGGCCGGGAGTTTGGGAGAGACCCAGTACTTC. This gives the protein CASSQGAGSLGETQYF.